The 32 T cell receptor beta chains in this list originate from one sample, sequenced in a study of T cell repertoires in cytomegalovirus infection. TCRdb reprocessed the reads with MiXCR, giving one entry per CDR3 protein. This table has approximately 180,000 distinct CDR3 sequences, roughly 15% appearing once. The sequenced sample was CD8+ T cells from PBMCs. The source of these receptors is a human donor in good health (CMV status not recorded). Some clones in this sample may be carry-over from other donors' samples.

The J gene is TRBJ2-4, the V gene TRBV19, with a weak D call TRBD2 (5 bases). The CDR3 is 20 residues long. CDR1 is LNHDA, CDR2 SQIVND, per germline (reference sequence). With 5 bases removed from V and 0 bases from J, the gap between germline ends came to 26 bases. The CDR3 DNA reads as TGTGCCAGTAGTTCTCGAAACCTCGGACTGAACGAACTAGCCAAAAACATTCAGTACTTC. Its translation is CASSSRNLGLNELAKNIQYF. Full variable domain (missing parts from reference TRBV19 and TRBJ2-4): DGGITQSPKYLFRKEGQNVTLSCEQNLNHDAMYWYRQDPGQGLRLIYYSQIVNDFQKGDIAEGYSVSREKKESFPLTVTSAQKNPTAFYLCASSSRNLGLNELAKNIQYFGAGTRLSVL.

Only a few counts were recorded for this clonotype. V usage is TRBV15 and J usage is TRBJ2-1; D call uncertain. V was shortened by 5 bases and J by 5 bases, with 7 bases between the two germline ends. CDR1 and CDR2 (germline): LNHNV, YYDKDF (reference sequence). This CDR3 comprises 12 residues. The CDR3 region is CATSEEHNEQFF. CDR3 DNA sequence: TGTGCCACCAGCGAAGAACACAATGAGCAGTTCTTC.

The gene calls are TRBV6-6 and TRBJ2-1, with a tentative D call TRBD2 (6 bases). The length of the CDR3 is 16 residues. Per germline, CDR1 MNHNY and CDR2 SVGAGI (reference sequence). Trimming shortened V by 0 bases and J by 7 bases, and 16 bases separated the two germline ends. CDR3 in DNA: TGTGCCAGCAGTTACTCGTGCGGGGAAATGTGGAATGAGCAGTTCTTC. Translation gives CASSYSCGEMWNEQFF.

There are a few counts of this clonotype. The chain combines TRBV7-8 with TRBJ1-2; TRBD1 matches at 8 bases. The CDR3 extends over 14 amino acids. The junction had 6 bases not matched to a gene; V was cut back by 5 bases and J by 4 bases. Germline lookup yields CDR1 SGHVS and CDR2 FQNEAQ. The CDR3, as DNA: TGTGCCAGCAGCCCGGACAGGGCCGGCTATGGCTACACCTTC. It specifies CASSPDRAGYGYTF.

This clonotype appeared a few times. The chain couples TRBV6-2 or TRBV6-3 to TRBJ2-3, with D perhaps TRBD1 or TRBD2 (5 bases each). The V end was cut by 2 bases, the J end by 6 bases, with 6 bases between. Germline V gene data show CDR1 as MNHEY and CDR2 as SVGEGT. This CDR3 spans 12 amino acids. CDR3 sequence: CASSYEGDTQYF. The CDR3 coding sequence is TGTGCCAGCAGTTACGAGGGGGATACGCAGTATTTT.

On this clonotype itself: A much larger clone lies one base from this, so it may be a read error. The chain links TRBV7-2 to TRBJ2-5; either TRBD1 or TRBD2 may fit D (5 bases each). This CDR3 spans 15 amino acids. Germline V gene lookup returns CDR1 SGHTA and CDR2 FQGNSA. V lost 3 bases, J lost 5 bases, and 16 bases lay in between. CDR3 loop: CASSFSKGSGETQYF. For the CDR3, the DNA is TGTGCCAGCAGCTTTAGTAAGGGGAGTGGGGAGACCCAGTACTTC.

This clonotype was seen a handful of times. V gene TRBV7-9 combines with J gene TRBJ1-1, with a weak D call TRBD1 (6 bases). V was clipped by 0 bases and J by 4 bases, with 15 bases between them. The CDR3 is made up of 16 amino acids. The germline V gene encodes CDR1 SEHNR and CDR2 FQNEAQ (reference sequence). This CDR3 is CASSLAPSGASTEAFF. The CDR3 coding sequence is TGTGCCAGCAGCTTAGCACCCTCGGGGGCGAGCACTGAAGCTTTCTTT. The variable domain in full, with the rest retrieved from reference TRBV7-9 and TRBJ1-1, is DTGVSQNPRHKITKRGQNVTFRCDPISEHNRLYWYRQTLGQGPEFLTYFQNEAQLEKSRLLSDRFSAERPKGSFSTLEIQRTEQGDSAMYLCASSLAPSGASTEAFFGQGTRLTVV.

The table lists this clonotype with a count of one. In DNA, the CDR3 is TGTGCCAGCAGCCAGGACCGAGGGGAGGAGACCCAGTACTTC. Encoded protein: CASSQDRGEETQYF. This sequence joins TRBV14 and TRBJ2-5; D possibly uses TRBD1 or TRBD2 (5 bases each). CDR1 SGHDN and CDR2 FVKESK come from the germline V gene. Trimming shortened V by 3 bases and J by 5 bases, and 13 bases separated the two germline ends. This CDR3 is built from 14 residues.

This clonotype was observed a handful of times. The CDR3 sequence: CATRAGGGTYNEQFF. CDR3 DNA sequence: TGTGCCACTAGGGCTGGGGGGGGGACTTACAATGAGCAGTTCTTC. The chain employs TRBV15 and TRBJ2-1, with 7 bases that match TRBD2. From germline, CDR1 is LNHNV and CDR2 YYDKDF (reference sequence). The J segment lost 4 bases and the V segment lost 9 bases, leaving 12 bases of the junction unmatched. CDR3 size: 15 residues.

This clonotype appeared a few times. The chain joins TRBV9 to TRBJ2-5; TRBD2 matches at 11 bases. The trim removed 0 bases at V and 1 base at J, leaving 5 bases unmatched. This CDR3 has 17 amino acids. Germline CDR1 and CDR2: SGDLS and YYNGEE. CDR3 in DNA: TGTGCCAGCAGCGTAGAAGGCACTAGCGGGGGCCAAGAGACCCAGTACTTC. Translating gives CASSVEGTSGGQETQYF. Full variable domain (outside the CDR3, taken from reference TRBV9 and TRBJ2-5): DSGVTQTPKHLITATGQRVTLRCSPRSGDLSVYWYQQSLDQGLQFLIQYYNGEERAKGNILERFSAQQFPDLHSELNLSSLELGDSALYFCASSVEGTSGGQETQYFGPGTRLLVL.

This CDR3 reads CASSPGNQPQHF. CDR3 DNA sequence: TGTGCCAGCAGCCCAGGAAATCAGCCCCAGCATTTT. The rearrangement uses TRBV7-8 and TRBJ1-5; D gene ambiguous. Germline-derived CDR1 and CDR2 are SGHVS and FQNEAQ. The V end was cut by 5 bases, the J end by 4 bases, with 6 bases between. The CDR3 runs to 12 residues.

This clonotype was counted between two and nine times. The V gene is TRBV2, the J gene TRBJ2-5, with D uncertain. Germline lookup yields CDR1 SNHLY and CDR2 FYNNEI. The ends were cut back, 0 bases at V and 5 bases at J, with 10 bases in the middle. This CDR3 comprises 14 residues. The CDR3 is CASSEAVGVETQYF. CDR3 DNA: TGTGCCAGCAGTGAAGCGGTCGGTGTGGAGACCCAGTACTTC.

The rearrangement links TRBV7-6 to TRBJ2-1; 7 nucleotides match TRBD2. V shed 7 bases and J 2 bases; nucleotides not matched to a gene: 5. The germline gives CDR1 SGHVS, CDR2 FNYEAQ. The CDR3 totals 14 residues. The CDR3 bases are TGTGCCAGCATTGGGGGGGGACCCTACAATGAGCAGTTCTTC. This translates into CASIGGGPYNEQFF.

This clonotype was detected a few times. The chain carries TRBV5-5 and TRBJ1-5; no reliable D call. Germline values: CDR1 SGHKS, CDR2 YYEKEE (reference sequence). Trimming stripped 0 bases from V and 0 bases from J, with 4 bases between. CDR3 size: 14 residues. The CDR3 DNA sequence: TGTGCCAGCAGCTTGGAGGATAGCAATCAGCCCCAGCATTTT. As protein: CASSLEDSNQPQHF.

The V call is TRBV7-2, the J call TRBJ1-1; D might be TRBD1 (5 bases). Germline V gene data show CDR1 as SGHTA and CDR2 as FQGNSA. The CDR3 spans 14 residues. The V end was cut by 1 base, the J end by 6 bases, with 12 bases between. The DNA for the CDR3 is TGTGCCAGCAGCTTAGTGGGACTGGGGTCTGAAGCTTTCTTT. Residues: CASSLVGLGSEAFF.

This clonotype was detected a few times. The chain couples TRBV6-2 or TRBV6-3 to TRBJ2-5; TRBD1 or TRBD2 may be the D gene (5 bases each). Deletions cut 0 bases from V and 5 bases from J, with 13 bases between. Germline V gene sequence: CDR1 MNHEY, CDR2 SVGEGT. The CDR3 totals 15 residues. This chain's CDR3 is CASSYSPRGQETQYF. In DNA, the CDR3 is TGTGCCAGCAGTTACTCGCCCCGGGGCCAGGAGACCCAGTACTTC.

This clonotype occurred a few times. The gene calls are TRBV4-1 and TRBJ1-1, with unresolved D. The CDR3 has 13 amino acids. Germline values: CDR1 MGHRA, CDR2 YSYEKL. Trimming shortened V by 5 bases and J by 5 bases, and 12 bases separated the two germline ends. The DNA of the CDR3 is TGCGCCAGCAGCGACCAGCGTAATACTGAAGCTTTCTTT. Residues: CASSDQRNTEAFF.

The V gene is TRBV6-1, the J gene TRBJ1-2; 9 bases fit TRBD1. Trimming took 7 bases from V and 4 from J; bases not matched to a gene: 13. CDR1 is MNHNS and CDR2 is SASEGT in the germline V gene. The CDR3 consists of 16 residues. The CDR3 region is CASTPLTGGWSYGYTF. The CDR3 DNA sequence: TGTGCCAGCACTCCCTTAACAGGGGGCTGGAGCTATGGCTACACCTTC.

This clonotype was counted between two and nine times. This rearrangement joins TRBV7-9 to TRBJ1-5; 7 positions agree with TRBD1. V dropped 1 base and J dropped 3; count of bases not matched to a gene: 9. Germline V lookup: CDR1 SEHNR, CDR2 FQNEAQ (reference sequence). This CDR3 is 17 amino acids long. CDR3 in amino acids: CASSLGGTGVSNQPQHF. The CDR3 DNA reads as TGTGCCAGCAGCTTAGGAGGTACAGGGGTGTCCAATCAGCCCCAGCATTTT.

The chain is built from TRBV11-2 and TRBJ2-2; no clear D gene. Germline loops: CDR1 SGHAT, CDR2 FQNNGV. Trimming removed 2 bases from V and 6 bases from J, with 7 bases in between. This CDR3 is 13 amino acids long. CDR3 residues: CASSLLQAGELFF. The CDR3 nucleotides are TGTGCCAGCAGCTTACTTCAGGCCGGGGAGCTGTTTTTT.

This clonotype was seen repeatedly, ten times or more. This chain links TRBV12-3 or TRBV12-4 with TRBJ1-2, with D possibly TRBD1 on 5 matching bases. V shed 7 bases and J shed 1 base, with 16 bases lying between them. This CDR3 is 15 amino acids long. The CDR3 nucleotides read TGTGCCAGCACCAATACAGGAGGGTATAACTATGGCTACACCTTC. Translating it yields CASTNTGGYNYGYTF.

This clonotype was recorded many times. The chain carries TRBV7-8 and TRBJ1-6; 12 bases align to TRBD1. CDR1 is SGHVS and CDR2 is FQNEAQ in the germline V gene. V shed 5 bases, J shed 6 bases, and the junction held 8 bases outside the gene matches. CDR3 length: 17 amino acids. For the CDR3, the DNA is TGTGCCAGCAGCCCGGGACAGGGGGCCTTTCCTAATTCACCCCTCCACTTT. Its translation is CASSPGQGAFPNSPLHF.

This chain uses TRBV20-1 with TRBJ2-7; 10 nucleotides align to TRBD1. V lost 0 bases and J lost 2; bases outside the gene matches: 7. Germline lookup yields CDR1 DFQATT and CDR2 SNEGSKA (reference sequence). The CDR3 is made up of 16 amino acids. The CDR3: CSARDLDRGRPYEQYF. The CDR3 DNA follows: TGCAGTGCTAGAGATCTCGACAGGGGGCGCCCCTACGAGCAGTACTTC.

This clonotype appeared a few times. J is TRBJ2-1 and V is TRBV25-1; D gene unclear. Per the germline V gene, CDR1 is MGHDK and CDR2 is SYGVNS. The CDR3 spans 13 residues. Deletions cut 4 bases from V and 5 bases from J, with 9 bases between. CDR3 in DNA: TGTGCCAGCAGTGCGGGCAGCAACAATGAGCAGTTCTTC. Translated: CASSAGSNNEQFF. The full variable domain, with the rest looked up from reference TRBV25-1 and TRBJ2-1, is EADIYQTPRYLVIGTGKKITLECSQTMGHDKMYWYQQDPGMELHLIHYSYGVNSTEKGDLSSESTVSRIRTEHFPLTLESARPSHTSQYLCASSAGSNNEQFFGPGTRLTVL.

V and J are TRBV6-2 or TRBV6-3 and TRBJ2-1, with D hard to call. CDR3 length equals 15 residues. Trimming took 6 bases from V and 0 from J, leaving 12 bases between them. Germline assignment: CDR1 MNHEY and CDR2 SVGEGT. The chain's CDR3 is CASRESWGSYNEQFF. The CDR3 DNA follows: TGTGCCAGCAGGGAATCCTGGGGCTCCTACAATGAGCAGTTCTTC.

CDR3 in amino acids: CASSPREDGPNEKLFF. The CDR3 nucleotides are TGTGCCAGCAGCCCGCGAGAAGACGGACCTAATGAAAAACTGTTTTTT. The V and J genes are TRBV7-2 and TRBJ1-4; D gene ambiguous. There are 16 residues in the CDR3. Trimming took 5 bases from V and 3 from J, leaving 16 bases between them. Germline lookup yields CDR1 SGHTA and CDR2 FQGNSA.

This clonotype was seen only a few times. J is TRBJ1-1 and V is TRBV9; D unresolved. The V gene lost 0 bases and the J gene lost 5 bases, with 5 bases spanning the gap. CDR3 length: 12 amino acids. Germline V gives CDR1 SGDLS, CDR2 YYNGEE. The DNA for the CDR3 is TGTGCCAGCAGCGTAGCTGGGACTGAAGCTTTCTTT. Its translation is CASSVAGTEAFF.

CDR3 nucleotides: TGTGCCAGCAGTTGGATCCGGGGGAGAGAAGAGACCCAGTACTTC. Translated, it gives CASSWIRGREETQYF. V usage is TRBV6-8 and J usage is TRBJ2-5, with D maybe TRBD2 (6 bases). This CDR3 region has 15 residues. V lost 4 bases and J 3 bases, leaving 15 bases between the germline ends. Per germline, CDR1 MNHGY and CDR2 SAAAGT.

This clonotype was seen at least ten times. The chain recombines TRBV7-2 with TRBJ2-1, with D perhaps TRBD2 (6 bases). The germline V and J ends were trimmed by 1 base and 7 bases, with 14 bases remaining between them. CDR3 length equals 15 residues. The germline CDR1 and CDR2 sequences are SGHTA and FQGNSA. CDR3 region: CASSLGAALANEQFF. The CDR3, as DNA: TGTGCCAGCAGCTTAGGGGCGGCACTAGCAAATGAGCAGTTCTTC.

This clonotype was seen a handful of times. The CDR3 DNA reads as TGTGCCAGCAGTGGCGATGCAGGAGGCTACACCTTC. This gives the protein CASSGDAGGYTF. The chain links TRBV6-1 to TRBJ1-2; D is unclear. V dropped 4 bases and J dropped 8 bases, with 11 bases sitting between them. The CDR3 contains 12 residues. Germline V gene sequence: CDR1 MNHNS, CDR2 SASEGT.

This clonotype was detected a few times. The chain carries TRBV15 and TRBJ1-5; tentatively, D is TRBD1 (5 bases). The CDR3 is 14 residues long. The V and J ends lost 3 bases and 2 bases respectively, with 8 bases between them. Per the germline V gene, CDR1 is LNHNV and CDR2 is YYDKDF (reference sequence). The CDR3 here is CATSRGGGNQPQHF. As DNA, the CDR3 is TGTGCCACCAGCAGGGGAGGGGGCAATCAGCCCCAGCATTTT. The variable domain in full, with the rest retrieved from reference TRBV15 and TRBJ1-5, is DAMVIQNPRYQVTQFGKPVTLSCSQTLNHNVMYWYQQKSSQAPKLLFHYYDKDFNNEADTPDNFQSRRPNTSFCFLDIRSPGLGDTAMYLCATSRGGGNQPQHFGDGTRLSIL.

This clonotype turned up a few times. The CDR3 DNA is TGTGCCAGTACACCCGGGGGGCCTTACGAGCAGTACTTC. Its translation is CASTPGGPYEQYF. The J gene is TRBJ2-7, the V gene TRBV19; possibly TRBD2 for D (7 bases). There are 13 residues in the CDR3. Deletions cut 7 bases from V and 4 bases from J, with 14 bases between. Germline CDR1 and CDR2: LNHDA and SQIVND (reference sequence).